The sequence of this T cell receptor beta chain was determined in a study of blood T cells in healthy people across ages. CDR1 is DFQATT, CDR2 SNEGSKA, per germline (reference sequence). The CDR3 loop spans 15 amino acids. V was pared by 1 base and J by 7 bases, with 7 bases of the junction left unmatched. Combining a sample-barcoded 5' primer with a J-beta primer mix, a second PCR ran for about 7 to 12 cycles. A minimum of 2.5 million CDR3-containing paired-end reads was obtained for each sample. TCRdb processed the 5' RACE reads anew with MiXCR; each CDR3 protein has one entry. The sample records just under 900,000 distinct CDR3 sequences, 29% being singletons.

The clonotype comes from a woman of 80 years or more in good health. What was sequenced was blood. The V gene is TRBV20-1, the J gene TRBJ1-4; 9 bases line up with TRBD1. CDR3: CSARGDRANFEKLFF. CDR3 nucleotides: TGCAGTGCTAGAGGGGACAGGGCAAATTTTGAAAAACTGTTTTTT.